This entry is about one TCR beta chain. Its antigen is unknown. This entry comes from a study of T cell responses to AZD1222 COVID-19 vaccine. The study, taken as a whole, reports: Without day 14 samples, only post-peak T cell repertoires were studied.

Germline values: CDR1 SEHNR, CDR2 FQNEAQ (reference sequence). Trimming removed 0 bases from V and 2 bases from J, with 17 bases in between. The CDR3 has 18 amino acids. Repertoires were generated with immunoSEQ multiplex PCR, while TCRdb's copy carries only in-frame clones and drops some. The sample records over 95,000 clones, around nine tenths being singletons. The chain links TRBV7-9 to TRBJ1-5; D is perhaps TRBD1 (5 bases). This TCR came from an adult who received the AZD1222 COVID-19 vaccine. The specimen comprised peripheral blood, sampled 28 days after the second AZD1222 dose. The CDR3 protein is CASSLAPGYGGGNQPQHF. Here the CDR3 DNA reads TGTGCCAGCAGCTTAGCCCCCGGGTACGGGGGTGGCAATCAGCCCCAGCATTTT. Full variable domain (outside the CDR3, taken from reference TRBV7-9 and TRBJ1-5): DTGVSQNPRHKITKRGQNVTFRCDPISEHNRLYWYRQTLGQGPEFLTYFQNEAQLEKSRLLSDRFSAERPKGSFSTLEIQRTEQGDSAMYLCASSLAPGYGGGNQPQHFGDGTRLSIL.